The rows below give T cell receptor beta chains drawn from one sample of a study of blood T cells in healthy people across ages. TCRdb itself ran the 5' RACE reads through MiXCR, one entry per CDR3 protein. The sample contains about 770,000 distinct CDR3 sequences, roughly 44% of which appear only once. The material sequenced was blood. Source of these receptors: a man aged 60 to 75 in good health. The CDR3 runs from the conserved cysteine through the conserved F or W. D genes are given only for firm matches. Some rows have no size entry. The others give once, few or many, or a class for an expanded clone.

D,J,size,V,length,CDR3,DNA
TRBD2,TRBJ2-3,few,TRBV6-2/TRBV6-3,18,CASTPLGTSGGALDTQYF,TGTGCCAGCACCCCGCTTGGGACTAGCGGGGGGGCGCTAGATACGCAGTATTTT
TRBD1,TRBJ1-2,few,TRBV12-3/TRBV12-4,14,CAISPRTGGYGYTF,TGTGCCATCAGTCCCCGGACAGGGGGATATGGCTACACCTTC
TRBD1,TRBJ2-7,NA,TRBV12-3/TRBV12-4,15,CASTPWRTGYNEQYF,TGTGCCAGCACCCCTTGGCGGACAGGGTACAATGAGCAGTACTTC
NA,TRBJ2-7,few,TRBV2,13,CASSGLVPYEQYF,TGTGCCAGCAGTGGGCTGGTTCCCTACGAGCAGTACTTC
TRBD1,TRBJ1-2,NA,TRBV7-9,15,CASSHAGTGNYGYTF,TGTGCCAGCAGCCATGCCGGGACAGGGAACTATGGCTACACCTTC
TRBD1,TRBJ1-3,NA,TRBV4-1,14,CASSLRDRENTIYF,TGCGCCAGCAGCCTCCGGGACAGGGAGAACACCATATATTTT
TRBD1,TRBJ2-3,NA,TRBV5-5,13,CASFRQGTDTQYF,TGTGCCAGCTTCAGACAGGGAACAGATACGCAGTATTTT
NA,TRBJ2-1,NA,TRBV12-3/TRBV12-4,15,CASSARQVTYNEQFF,TGTGCCAGCAGTGCCAGACAGGTAACCTACAATGAGCAGTTCTTC
NA,TRBJ2-1,few,TRBV4-1,14,CASSQVARDNEQFF,TGCGCCAGCAGCCAAGTTGCCAGAGACAATGAGCAGTTCTTC
NA,TRBJ1-2,NA,TRBV20-1,15,CSARDLSLGVYGYTF,TGCAGTGCTAGAGATCTAAGCCTAGGGGTCTATGGCTACACCTTC
TRBD1,TRBJ1-2,NA,TRBV20-1,14,CSARGQGAFYGYTF,TGCAGTGCTAGAGGGCAGGGGGCTTTCTATGGCTACACCTTC
NA,TRBJ1-4,NA,TRBV20-1,15,CSARAHAGVGEKLFF,TGCAGTGCTAGAGCCCACGCGGGGGTCGGTGAAAAACTGTTTTTT
TRBD1,TRBJ1-1,once,TRBV15,15,CATSLYRGLNTEAFF,TGTGCCACCAGCTTATACAGGGGGTTGAACACTGAAGCTTTCTTT
NA,TRBJ2-1,NA,TRBV9,12,CASSIRSNEQFF,TGTGCCAGCAGCATCCGCAGTAATGAGCAGTTCTTC
TRBD2,TRBJ2-3,few,TRBV9,16,CASSGGTSLPIDTQYF,TGTGCCAGCAGCGGAGGGACTAGCCTCCCCATAGATACGCAGTATTTT
TRBD1,TRBJ2-1,NA,TRBV5-1,14,CASSPGQRNNEQFF,TGCGCCAGCAGCCCGGGACAGAGAAACAATGAGCAGTTCTTC